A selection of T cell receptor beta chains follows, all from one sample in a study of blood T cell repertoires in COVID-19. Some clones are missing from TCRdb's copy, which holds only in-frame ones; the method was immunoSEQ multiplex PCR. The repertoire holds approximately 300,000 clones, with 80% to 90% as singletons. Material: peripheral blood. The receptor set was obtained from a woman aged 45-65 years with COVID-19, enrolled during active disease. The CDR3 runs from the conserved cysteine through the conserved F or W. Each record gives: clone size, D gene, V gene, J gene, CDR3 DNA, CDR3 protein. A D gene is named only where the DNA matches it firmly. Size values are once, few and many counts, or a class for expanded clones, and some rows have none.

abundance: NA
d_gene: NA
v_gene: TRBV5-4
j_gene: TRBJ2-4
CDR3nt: TGTGCCAGCAGCTTCGGGGGGCCGCAAAACATTCAGTACTTC
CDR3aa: CASSFGGPQNIQYF

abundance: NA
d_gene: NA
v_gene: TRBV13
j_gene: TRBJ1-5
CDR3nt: TGTGCCAGCAGCTTAAGCGGGGAACGCAATCAGCCCCAGCATTTT
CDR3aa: CASSLSGERNQPQHF

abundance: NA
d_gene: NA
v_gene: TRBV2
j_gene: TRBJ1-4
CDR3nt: TGTGCCAGCAGTGAGAGAAGCGGACCTAATGAAAAACTGTTTTTT
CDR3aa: CASSERSGPNEKLFF

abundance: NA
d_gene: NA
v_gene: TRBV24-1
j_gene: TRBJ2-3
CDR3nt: TGTGCCACCAGTGACTCTCCGGGACAGATCACTAGCTCCGCAGGAATGGCGCAGTATTTT
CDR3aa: CATSDSPGQITSSAGMAQYF

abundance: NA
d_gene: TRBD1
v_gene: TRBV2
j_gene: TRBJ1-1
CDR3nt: TGTGCCAGCAGGAGACAGGGGGTCAACACTGAAGCTTTCTTT
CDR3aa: CASRRQGVNTEAFF

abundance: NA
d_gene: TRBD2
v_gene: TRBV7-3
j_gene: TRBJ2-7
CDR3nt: TGTGCCAGCACGAGCGGGAGGAACATCGGCGAGCAGTACTTC
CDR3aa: CASTSGRNIGEQYF

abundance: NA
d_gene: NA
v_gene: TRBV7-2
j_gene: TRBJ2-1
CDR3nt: TGTGCCAGCAGCTCTTCCGGGCCTACAGGGCGGCATGAGCAGTTCTTC
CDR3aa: CASSSSGPTGRHEQFF

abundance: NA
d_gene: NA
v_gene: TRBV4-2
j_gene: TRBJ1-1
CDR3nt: TGTGCCAGCAGCCAAGGAGAAGGGGGAAAAACTGAAGCTTTCTTT
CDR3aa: CASSQGEGGKTEAFF

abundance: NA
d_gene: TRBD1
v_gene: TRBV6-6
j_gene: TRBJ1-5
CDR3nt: TGTGCCAGCAGCTACGGGACAGACCCTTTCAATCAGCCCCAGCATTTT
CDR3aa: CASSYGTDPFNQPQHF

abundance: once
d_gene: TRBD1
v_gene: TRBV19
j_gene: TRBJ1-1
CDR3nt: TGTGCCAGTAGTAAGTACGGGACAGTTGGAGCTTTCTTT
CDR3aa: CASSKYGTVGAFF

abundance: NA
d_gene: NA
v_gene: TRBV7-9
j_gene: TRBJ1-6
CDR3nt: TGTGCCAGCAGCTTAGTTCGGGGTAATTCACCCCTCCACTTT
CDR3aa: CASSLVRGNSPLHF

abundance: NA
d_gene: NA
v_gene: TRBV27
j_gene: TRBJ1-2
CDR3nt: TGTGCCAGCAGCTCGCTGACTCATGGCTACACCTTC
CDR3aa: CASSSLTHGYTF

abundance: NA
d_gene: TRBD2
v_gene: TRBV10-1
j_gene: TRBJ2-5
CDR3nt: TGCGCCAGCAGTCTAGCGGGAGGAGAGACCCAGTACTTC
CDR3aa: CASSLAGGETQYF

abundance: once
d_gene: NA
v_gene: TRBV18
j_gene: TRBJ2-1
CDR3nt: TGTGCCAGCTCGACCGACAGTTACAATGAGCAGTTCTTC
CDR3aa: CASSTDSYNEQFF

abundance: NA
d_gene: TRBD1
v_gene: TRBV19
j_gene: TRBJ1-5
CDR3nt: TGTGCCAGTAGTTCTGAGGGACAGGGAGGCAGCAATCAGCCCCAGCATTTT
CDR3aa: CASSSEGQGGSNQPQHF

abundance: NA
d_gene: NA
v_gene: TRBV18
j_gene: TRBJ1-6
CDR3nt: TGTGCCAGCTCGCCCACCGGGACTGCCTCACCCCTCCACTTT
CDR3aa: CASSPTGTASPLHF

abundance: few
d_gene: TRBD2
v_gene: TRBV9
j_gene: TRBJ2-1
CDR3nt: TGTGCCAGCTCCCTCGCGGGAGGGCCGAATGAGCAGTTCTTC
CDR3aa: CASSLAGGPNEQFF

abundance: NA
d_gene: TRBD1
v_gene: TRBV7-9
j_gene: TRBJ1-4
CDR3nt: TGTGCCAGCAGCTTTCGACAGGGGGAAGGGGAAAAACTGTTTTTT
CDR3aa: CASSFRQGEGEKLFF

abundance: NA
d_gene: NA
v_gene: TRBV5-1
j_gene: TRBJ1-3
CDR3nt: TGCGCCAGCAGGGAGAGCTCTGGAAACACCATATATTTT
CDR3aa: CASRESSGNTIYF

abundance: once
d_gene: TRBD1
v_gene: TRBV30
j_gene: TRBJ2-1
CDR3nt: TGTGCCTGGGCCACCGGGACAGGGCCCTACAATGAGCAGTTCTTC
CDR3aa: CAWATGTGPYNEQFF

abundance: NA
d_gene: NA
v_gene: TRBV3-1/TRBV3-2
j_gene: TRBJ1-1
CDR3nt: TGTGCCAGCAGCCAATTAGATGAAGCTTTCTTT
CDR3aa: CASSQLDEAFF

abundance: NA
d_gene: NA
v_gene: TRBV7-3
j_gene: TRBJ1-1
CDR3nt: TGTGCCAGCAGCTTAACGGAGGGGAACACTGAAGCTTTCTTT
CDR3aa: CASSLTEGNTEAFF

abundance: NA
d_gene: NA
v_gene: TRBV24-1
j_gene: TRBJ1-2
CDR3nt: TGTGCCACCAGTGAGGGAGGAGTAGCTAACTATGGCTACACCTTC
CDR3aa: CATSEGGVANYGYTF

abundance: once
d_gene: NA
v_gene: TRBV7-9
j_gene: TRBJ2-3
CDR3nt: TGTGCCAGCAGCTTTGAGGAAGCTGCTACAGATACGCAGTATTTT
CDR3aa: CASSFEEAATDTQYF

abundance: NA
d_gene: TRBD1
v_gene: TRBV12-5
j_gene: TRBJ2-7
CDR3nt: TGTGCTAGTGGTTTCGACAGGGGTTACGAGCAGTACTTC
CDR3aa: CASGFDRGYEQYF

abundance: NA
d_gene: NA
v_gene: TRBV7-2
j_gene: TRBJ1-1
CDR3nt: TGTGCCAGCAGCTTCACTCCAGGGGCAGGGACTGAAGCTTTCTTT
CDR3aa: CASSFTPGAGTEAFF

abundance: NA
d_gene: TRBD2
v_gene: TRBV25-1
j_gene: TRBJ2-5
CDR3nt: TGTGCCAGCAGTGAATTTCGGGGGGGGGAGACCCAGTACTTC
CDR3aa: CASSEFRGGETQYF

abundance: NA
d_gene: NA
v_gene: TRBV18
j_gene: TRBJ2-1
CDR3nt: TGTGCCAGCTCACTCCTTGCACCGGGAGCTTACAATGAGCAGTTCTTC
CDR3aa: CASSLLAPGAYNEQFF

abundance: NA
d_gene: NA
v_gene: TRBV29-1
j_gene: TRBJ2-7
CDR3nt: TGCAGCGCCGAGGGGGGGCAGGGCTACGAGCAGTACTTC
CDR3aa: CSAEGGQGYEQYF

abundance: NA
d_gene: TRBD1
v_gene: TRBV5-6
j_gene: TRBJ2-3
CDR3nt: TGTGCCAGCAGCTACCGGACAGGGGCCGGCACAGATACGCAGTATTTT
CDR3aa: CASSYRTGAGTDTQYF

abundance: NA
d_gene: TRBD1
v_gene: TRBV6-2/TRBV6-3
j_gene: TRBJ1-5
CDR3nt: TGTGCCAGCAGTGCCGCCGGGACAGGTAATCAGCCCCAGCATTTT
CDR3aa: CASSAAGTGNQPQHF

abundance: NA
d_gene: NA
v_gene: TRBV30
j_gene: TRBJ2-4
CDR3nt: TGTGCCTGGAGTCCCCAGGTAGCCAAAAACATTCAGTACTTC
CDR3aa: CAWSPQVAKNIQYF

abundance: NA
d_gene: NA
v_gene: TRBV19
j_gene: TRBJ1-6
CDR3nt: TGTGCCAGTAACCTTGGACAGTCGCTCAATTCACCCCTCCACTTT
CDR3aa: CASNLGQSLNSPLHF

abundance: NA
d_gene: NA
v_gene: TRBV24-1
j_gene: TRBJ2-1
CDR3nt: TGTGCCACCAGTGATTACAGCCTTCAGAATGAGCAGTTCTTC
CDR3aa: CATSDYSLQNEQFF

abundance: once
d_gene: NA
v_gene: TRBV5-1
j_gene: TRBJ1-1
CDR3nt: TGCGCCAGCAGCCGGGACAAAATGAACACTGAAGCTTTCTTT
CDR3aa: CASSRDKMNTEAFF

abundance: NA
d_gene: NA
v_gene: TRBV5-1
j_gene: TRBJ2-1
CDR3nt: TGCGCCAGCAGCTTAGCGGGCGTCTCCTACAATGAGCAGTTCTTC
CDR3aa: CASSLAGVSYNEQFF

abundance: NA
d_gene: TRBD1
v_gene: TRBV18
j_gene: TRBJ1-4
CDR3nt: TGTGCCAGCTCACCAATCCAGGGGGCTTATGAAAAACTGTTTTTT
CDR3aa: CASSPIQGAYEKLFF

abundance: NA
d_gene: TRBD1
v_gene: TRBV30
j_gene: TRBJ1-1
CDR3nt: TGTGCCTGGAGTGCCCAGGGGGGAAGTCAAGCTTTCTTT
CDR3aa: CAWSAQGGSQAFF

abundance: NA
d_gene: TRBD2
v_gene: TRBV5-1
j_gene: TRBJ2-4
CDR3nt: TGCGCCAGCAGCTTGGGGACTAGCGGTCTAGCCAAAAACATTCAGTACTTC
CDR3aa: CASSLGTSGLAKNIQYF

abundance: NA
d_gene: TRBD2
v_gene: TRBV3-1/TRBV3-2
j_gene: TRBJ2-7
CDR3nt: TGTGCCAGCAGCCCCGATGGGACTAAGCAGTACTTC
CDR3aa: CASSPDGTKQYF

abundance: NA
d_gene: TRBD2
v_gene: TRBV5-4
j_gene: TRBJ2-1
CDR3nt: TGTGCCAGCAGCTTGCCTGGACTAGCCTCCTACAATGAGCAGTTCTTC
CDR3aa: CASSLPGLASYNEQFF

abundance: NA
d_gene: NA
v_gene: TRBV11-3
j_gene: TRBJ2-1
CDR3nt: TGTGCCAGCAGCTCTTCCGCTACGCAGTTCTTC
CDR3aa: CASSSSATQFF

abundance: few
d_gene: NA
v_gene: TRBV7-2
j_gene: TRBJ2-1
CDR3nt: TGTGCCAGCAGCGCAGGGGCAAGCTCCTACAATGAGCAGTTCTTC
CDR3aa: CASSAGASSYNEQFF

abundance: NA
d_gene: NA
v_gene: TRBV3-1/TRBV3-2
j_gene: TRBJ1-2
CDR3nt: TGTGCCAGCGGGCCATATGACAGGCTTGGGTCTGGCTACACCTTC
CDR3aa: CASGPYDRLGSGYTF

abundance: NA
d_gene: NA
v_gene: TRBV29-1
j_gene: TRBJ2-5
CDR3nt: TGCAGCGTTGGGGTGACACAGGGAGGGCCGGAGACCCAGTACTTC
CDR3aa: CSVGVTQGGPETQYF

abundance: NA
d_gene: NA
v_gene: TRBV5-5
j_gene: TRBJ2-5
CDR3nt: TGTGCCAGCAGTCGCCTGGACAGAGAAGAGACCCAGTACTTC
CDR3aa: CASSRLDREETQYF

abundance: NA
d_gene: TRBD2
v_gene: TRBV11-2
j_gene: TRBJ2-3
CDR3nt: TGTGCCAGCAGTCTCGGGACTAGGTTTCCAGATACGCAGTATTTT
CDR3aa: CASSLGTRFPDTQYF

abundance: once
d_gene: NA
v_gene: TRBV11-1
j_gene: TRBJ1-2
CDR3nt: TGTGCCAGCAGCGAACAGGCCCCCTATGGCTACACCTTC
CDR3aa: CASSEQAPYGYTF

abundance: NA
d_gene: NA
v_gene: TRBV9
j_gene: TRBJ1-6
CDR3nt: TGTGCCAGCAGCACTCTTGGTAATTCACCCCTCCACTTT
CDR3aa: CASSTLGNSPLHF

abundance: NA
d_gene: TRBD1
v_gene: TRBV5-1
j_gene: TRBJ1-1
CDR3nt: TGCGCCAGCAGCTTAGACAGGGGGAACACTGAAGCTTTCTTT
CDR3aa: CASSLDRGNTEAFF

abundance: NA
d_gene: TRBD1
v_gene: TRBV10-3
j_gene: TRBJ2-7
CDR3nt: TGTGCCATCTCAGGGGGACCATCCTACGAGCAGTACTTC
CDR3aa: CAISGGPSYEQYF

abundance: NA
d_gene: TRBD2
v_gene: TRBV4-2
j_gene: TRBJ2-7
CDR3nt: TGTGCCAGCAGCCAAAGACTAGCGGGGGGGAGCTCCTACGAGCAGTACTTC
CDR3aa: CASSQRLAGGSSYEQYF

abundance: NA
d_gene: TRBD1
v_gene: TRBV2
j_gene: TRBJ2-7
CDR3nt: TGTGCCAGCAGACGCTCCGGGACAGCCTCCTACGAGCAGTACTTC
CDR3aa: CASRRSGTASYEQYF

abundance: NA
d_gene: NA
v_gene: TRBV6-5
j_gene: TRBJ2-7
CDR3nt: TGTGCCAGCAGCCAGGGATTGACCCCCTACGAGCAGTACTTC
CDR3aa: CASSQGLTPYEQYF

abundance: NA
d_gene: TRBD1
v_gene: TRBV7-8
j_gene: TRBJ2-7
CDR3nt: TGTGCCAGCAGCTTACCGGGACAGGGAGTCGAGCAGTACTTC
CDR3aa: CASSLPGQGVEQYF

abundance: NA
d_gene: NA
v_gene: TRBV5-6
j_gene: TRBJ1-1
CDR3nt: TGTGCCAGCAGCAACCCCGGGACATACGGTGAAGCTTTCTTT
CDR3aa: CASSNPGTYGEAFF

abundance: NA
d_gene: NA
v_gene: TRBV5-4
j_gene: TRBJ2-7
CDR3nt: TGTGCCAGCAGCTCCCCGAGAGCGACCCTCTACGAGCAGTACTTC
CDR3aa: CASSSPRATLYEQYF

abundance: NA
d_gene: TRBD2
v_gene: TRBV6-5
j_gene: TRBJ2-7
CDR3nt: TGTGCCAGCAGTTGGGGTCTTCGTGCGGGAGACGACGAGCAGTACTTC
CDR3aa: CASSWGLRAGDDEQYF